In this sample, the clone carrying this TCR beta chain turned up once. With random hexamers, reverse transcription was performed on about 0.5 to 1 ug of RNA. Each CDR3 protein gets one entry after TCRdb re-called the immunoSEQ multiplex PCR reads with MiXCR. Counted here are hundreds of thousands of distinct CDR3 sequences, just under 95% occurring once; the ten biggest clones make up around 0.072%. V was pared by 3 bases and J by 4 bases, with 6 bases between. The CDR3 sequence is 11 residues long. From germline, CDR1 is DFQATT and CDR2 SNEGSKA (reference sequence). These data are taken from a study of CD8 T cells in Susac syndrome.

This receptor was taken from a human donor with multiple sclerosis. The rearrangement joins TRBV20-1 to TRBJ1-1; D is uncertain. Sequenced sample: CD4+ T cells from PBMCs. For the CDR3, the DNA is TGCAGTGCTAGGGGGAGCACTGAAGCTTTCTTT. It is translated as CSARGSTEAFF.